This paragraph covers one T cell receptor beta chain sequence. The protocol was immunoSEQ multiplex PCR, while the TCRdb copy is restricted to in-frame clones and leaves out a portion. The sample includes more than 45,000 clones, 70% to 90% of them seen just once. This sample is drawn from a study of OX40 agonist ivuxolimab in advanced cancers. Looking at the study overall: Six ivuxolimab dose levels, 0.01 to 10 mg/kg, were given intravenously every 2 weeks.

The ends lost 7 bases at V and 9 bases at J; junction bases unmatched: 3. The CDR3 runs 12 residues. In germline, CDR1 is LNHDA, CDR2 SQIVND (reference sequence). This TCR was sampled from an adult with an advanced solid tumor such as melanoma, head and neck, liver or kidney cancer. The starting material was CD4+ or CD8+ T cells sorted from blood, obtained in a trial of the OX40 agonist ivuxolimab. The J gene is TRBJ2-1, the V gene TRBV19, with 10 bases matching TRBD2. The DNA for the CDR3 is TGTGCCAGTACTAGCGGGGGTATTGAGCAGTTCTTC. It codes for CASTSGGIEQFF.